The clone carrying this T cell receptor beta chain has at least ten counts. This sample is drawn from a study of regulatory T cells in long-lasting Graves disease. The germline V gene has CDR1 ENHRY and CDR2 SYGVKD. Trimming took off 3 bases at V and 10 bases at J, with 7 bases between the two ends. The CDR3 is 11 residues long. To make TCR beta libraries, researchers used iRepertoire HTBI primers and Arm-PCR of CDR3 regions. One entry per CDR3 protein results from TCRdb running MiXCR on the multiplex PCR reads. The repertoire holds more than 300,000 distinct CDR3 sequences, with 15% to 20% as singletons. The sample's time point: newly diagnosed GD, antithyroid drugs for less than 3 months. The authors made the TCR library using RNA they extracted from PBMCs. These same records also appear under a second study, on T cells in Graves' hyperthyroidism and ophthalmopathy. That work adds: An initial round of RT-PCR targeting the TCR CDR3 relied on the HTBI primer set.

The TCR sequence derives from a woman between 18 and 29 years old with Graves disease. Here the sequenced sample was peripheral blood mononuclear cells (PBMCs), taken at new diagnosis, from a patient treated with antithyroid drugs. This chain joins TRBV10-3 and TRBJ2-1; D unclear. The CDR3: CAISDSFEQFF. The CDR3 DNA is TGTGCCATCAGTGACAGTTTCGAGCAGTTCTTC.